Following are 5 T cell receptor beta chains from one sample sequenced in a study of cytomegalovirus exposure and HLA in healthy donors. PCR employed 60 Vbeta and 13 Jbeta primers. This table comes from immunoSEQ multiplex PCR, and its TCRdb copy is limited to in-frame clones, with some not included. The repertoire consists of about 190,000 clones, with roughly 76% occurring once and the leading ten covering 6.3%. Sample: PBMCs. These receptors came from a man aged 35-49 years in good health and CMV-seropositive.

This chain connects TRBV5-1 to TRBJ2-2; TRBD1 matches 10 bases. This CDR3 is built from 16 residues. V was clipped by 4 bases and J by 4 bases; unmatched bases: 7. CDR1 is SGHRS and CDR2 is YFSETQ in the germline V gene. The CDR3 region has the DNA TGCGCCAGCAGCCCCGGGACAGGGGTTTTCACCGGGGAGCTGTTTTTT. Translated: CASSPGTGVFTGELFF.

This clone has a handful of counts. This chain joins TRBV27 and TRBJ2-3; 7 positions match TRBD2. J lost 7 bases, V lost 3 bases, and 7 bases had no gene match. This CDR3 region has 14 residues. Germline CDR1 reads MNHEY; CDR2 reads SMNVEV (reference sequence). The CDR3, as DNA: TGTGCCAGCAGTTTTTCCCCTAGCGGCTATACGCAGTATTTT. Its protein product is CASSFSPSGYTQYF.

This clone has a single count. The genes are TRBV9 and TRBJ2-1; D not certain. The germline gives CDR1 SGDLS, CDR2 YYNGEE. The ends were cut back, 4 bases at V and 6 bases at J, with 8 bases in the middle. There are 12 residues in the CDR3. CDR3 in amino acids: CASSPSLNEQFF. The CDR3 nucleotides are TGTGCCAGCAGCCCGTCCCTCAATGAGCAGTTCTTC.

The rearrangement uses TRBV28 and TRBJ2-7; D possibly corresponds to TRBD1 (5 bases). Germline V gene data show CDR1 as MDHEN and CDR2 as SYDVKM. This CDR3 is built from 15 residues. V was clipped by 5 bases and J by 3 bases, with 17 bases between them. In DNA form, the CDR3 reads TGTGCCAGCAGTCCCACCCTTGGGCAGGGCTACGAGCAGTACTTC. This sequence encodes CASSPTLGQGYEQYF.

The V and J genes are TRBV19 and TRBJ2-7; D may be TRBD1 (5 bases). This CDR3 region has 14 residues. The ends were cut back, 4 bases at V and 1 base at J, with 11 bases in the middle. The germline gives CDR1 LNHDA, CDR2 SQIVND (reference sequence). The CDR3 region has the DNA TGTGCCAGTAGTACCATACAGGTTTCCTACGAGCAGTACTTC. Translated: CASSTIQVSYEQYF.